Listed below are T cell receptor beta chains from one sample, sequenced in a study of blood T cell repertoires in COVID-19. The repertoire was sequenced with immunoSEQ multiplex PCR; TCRdb's copy has only in-frame clones and lacks some. The table has about 230,000 clones, roughly 88% seen once. The specimen sequenced was peripheral blood. The receptors come from a man aged 40-50 years with acute or convalescent COVID-19. The CDR3 runs from the conserved cysteine through the conserved F or W. Fields, in order: V gene, D gene, clone size, J gene, CDR3 protein, CDR3 DNA. D genes are given only for firm matches. Size is stated for part of the rows, as once, few or many counts, or as a class when the clone is expanded.

TRBV27	-	-	TRBJ1-2	CASSSSAPPYGYTF	TGTGCCAGCAGTTCCAGCGCCCCGCCCTATGGCTACACCTTC
TRBV6-2/TRBV6-3	-	few	TRBJ1-1	CASSQTPRRLNTEAFF	TGTGCCAGCAGCCAAACACCCCGTCGCCTGAACACTGAAGCTTTCTTT
TRBV15	-	-	TRBJ1-5	CATSRDLGQPQHF	TGTGCCACCAGCAGAGATTTGGGCCAGCCCCAGCATTTT
TRBV15	-	once	TRBJ2-5	CATSRVGVATQYF	TGTGCCACCAGCAGAGTAGGGGTCGCGACCCAGTACTTC
TRBV5-1	-	-	TRBJ2-3	CASSLGTNTDTQYF	TGCGCCAGCAGCTTGGGTACTAACACAGATACGCAGTATTTT
TRBV7-9	-	-	TRBJ1-1	CASSSGTQDRWVTEAFF	TGTGCCAGCAGCTCCGGTACCCAAGACAGGTGGGTCACTGAAGCTTTCTTT
TRBV7-9	-	-	TRBJ1-5	CASSSAGRHQPQHF	TGTGCCAGCAGCTCTGCAGGGAGGCATCAGCCCCAGCATTTT
TRBV5-6	TRBD2	-	TRBJ2-1	CASSSGAGLADAFTFF	TGTGCCAGCAGCTCCGGGGCCGGACTAGCCGATGCCTTCACTTTCTTC
TRBV2	-	once	TRBJ1-1	CASSVDRGGDEAFF	TGTGCCAGCAGTGTGGACAGAGGGGGGGATGAAGCTTTCTTT
TRBV21-1	-	-	TRBJ2-7	CASSKARFSAGGPPVYEQYF	TGTGCCAGCAGCAAAGCCCGTTTTTCAGCGGGAGGCCCCCCTGTTTACGAGCAGTACTTC
TRBV19	TRBD1	-	TRBJ2-5	CASSMGYRGDFQYQETQYF	TGTGCCAGTAGTATGGGTTACAGGGGTGATTTCCAGTACCAAGAGACCCAGTACTTC
TRBV15	TRBD1	-	TRBJ2-7	CATSRDFPGTGRYEQYF	TGTGCCACCAGCAGAGATTTTCCTGGGACAGGGCGCTACGAGCAGTACTTC
TRBV5-5	TRBD2	-	TRBJ2-3	CASSLGGTGGQTDTQYF	TGTGCCAGCAGCTTGGGAGGGACGGGAGGGCAAACAGATACGCAGTATTTT
TRBV6-5	TRBD1	-	TRBJ2-7	CASSYSYPGGYEQYF	TGTGCCAGCAGTTACTCCTATCCAGGGGGCTACGAGCAGTACTTC
TRBV15	TRBD2	-	TRBJ2-3	CATSSPGLESDTQYF	TGTGCCACCAGCAGCCCAGGACTAGAGTCAGATACGCAGTATTTT
TRBV15	-	few	TRBJ1-5	CATSPQGYSNQPQHF	TGTGCCACCAGCCCCCAGGGGTATAGCAATCAGCCCCAGCATTTT
TRBV11-2	-	-	TRBJ1-2	CASSLVQNYGYTF	TGTGCCAGCAGCCTTGTACAGAACTATGGCTACACCTTC
TRBV18	TRBD2	-	TRBJ2-3	CASSGEAGGADTQYF	TGTGCCAGCTCCGGCGAAGCGGGAGGGGCAGATACGCAGTATTTT
TRBV5-4	-	-	TRBJ1-5	CASSSDRGQPQHF	TGTGCCAGCAGCTCTGATAGGGGGCAGCCCCAGCATTTT
TRBV6-5	TRBD1	few	TRBJ2-3	CASSMGQLADTQYF	TGTGCCAGCAGTATGGGACAGTTGGCAGATACGCAGTATTTT
TRBV4-1	TRBD1	-	TRBJ1-1	CASSRGVTGGLNTEAFF	TGCGCCAGCAGCCGAGGAGTTACAGGGGGTTTGAACACTGAAGCTTTCTTT
TRBV9	TRBD2	-	TRBJ2-1	CASSPMGLHNEQFF	TGTGCCAGCAGCCCCATGGGACTACACAATGAGCAGTTCTTC
TRBV19	-	-	TRBJ2-7	CASSQGMYDEQYF	TGTGCCAGCTCGCAGGGGATGTACGACGAGCAGTACTTC
TRBV5-1	-	-	TRBJ1-2	CASSPTAGFSAVGYTF	TGCGCCAGCAGCCCGACGGCCGGGTTTTCGGCGGTTGGCTACACCTTC
TRBV2	TRBD2	-	TRBJ2-7	CASSESRLAGEQYF	TGTGCCAGCAGTGAAAGTCGGCTAGCGGGTGAGCAGTACTTC
TRBV14	-	-	TRBJ1-5	CASSQARGDQPQHF	TGTGCCAGCAGCCAAGCCAGGGGTGATCAGCCCCAGCATTTT
TRBV19	TRBD1	-	TRBJ1-2	CASRQGAGDYGYTF	TGTGCCAGTAGACAGGGGGCAGGAGACTATGGCTACACCTTC
TRBV24-1	TRBD1	-	TRBJ1-1	CATSGPGTGGRTEAFF	TGTGCCACCAGTGGCCCCGGGACAGGGGGGCGCACTGAAGCTTTCTTT
TRBV5-4	TRBD1	-	TRBJ1-2	CASSPRTGRNYGYTF	TGTGCCAGCAGCCCTCGGACAGGGCGTAATTATGGCTACACCTTC
TRBV29-1	-	-	TRBJ2-1	CSVPSRESLLYNEQFF	TGCAGCGTCCCCAGCCGGGAGAGTTTACTATACAATGAGCAGTTCTTC
TRBV7-6	TRBD1	many	TRBJ1-6	CASREGGTGGISPLHF	TGTGCCAGCAGAGAAGGTGGGACAGGTGGAATTTCACCCCTCCACTTT
TRBV7-2	-	once	TRBJ2-2	CASGSGPNTGELFF	TGTGCCAGCGGCAGCGGCCCGAACACCGGGGAGCTGTTTTTT
TRBV5-6	-	few	TRBJ1-2	CASSLTSGGGYGYTF	TGTGCCAGCAGCTTGACATCCGGTGGAGGCTATGGCTACACCTTC
TRBV7-9	TRBD2	many	TRBJ2-1	CASSRTSGEPEFF	TGTGCCAGCAGCCGGACTAGCGGGGAGCCAGAGTTCTTC
TRBV3-1/TRBV3-2	TRBD2	-	TRBJ2-1	CASSQDTQRDQFF	TGTGCCAGCAGCCAGGATACCCAGCGGGATCAGTTCTTC
TRBV6-5	-	-	TRBJ1-4	CATMRGFNEKLFF	TGTGCCACAATGAGGGGGTTTAATGAAAAACTGTTTTTT
TRBV7-2	-	-	TRBJ1-1	CASSSYETGGDTEAFF	TGTGCCAGCAGCTCCTACGAAACGGGGGGGGACACTGAAGCTTTCTTT
TRBV12-3/TRBV12-4	-	-	TRBJ2-1	CASSLVVVTPFF	TGTGCCAGCAGTCTGGTCGTAGTCACCCCGTTCTTC
TRBV30	TRBD1	-	TRBJ2-7	CAWSHGQVVNEQYF	TGTGCCTGGAGCCATGGACAGGTAGTGAACGAGCAGTACTTC
TRBV19	-	-	TRBJ1-2	CASSTETGIYGYTF	TGTGCCAGTAGTACGGAGACAGGAATCTATGGCTACACCTTC
TRBV6-4	-	once	TRBJ2-2	CASSVGVMGGELFF	TGTGCCAGCAGTGTCGGAGTTATGGGCGGGGAGCTGTTTTTT
TRBV7-2	-	-	TRBJ1-6	CASKQDSQRPPLHF	TGTGCCAGCAAACAGGATAGCCAGAGGCCACCCCTCCACTTT
TRBV6-5	TRBD1	-	TRBJ1-6	CASSYFVGTGFSPLHF	TGTGCCAGCAGTTACTTCGTCGGGACAGGGTTTTCACCCCTCCACTTT
TRBV10-3	-	-	TRBJ2-4	CAISETGDDKNIQYF	TGTGCCATCAGTGAGACGGGAGACGACAAAAACATTCAGTACTTC
TRBV7-7	TRBD1	-	TRBJ2-5	CASRRGTGGDETQYF	TGTGCCAGCAGGCGGGGGACAGGGGGCGATGAGACCCAGTACTTC